The 27 T cell receptor beta chains below were found in one sample sequenced in a study of human T cells and chemical hapten exposure. TCRdb reprocessed the RACE reads with MiXCR, giving one entry per CDR3 protein. The top ten clones hold 1.5% to 2% of a sample with nearly 85,000 distinct CDR3 sequences, around a tenth of them seen once. Specified time point: patch test 2, 6 weeks after DPC sensitization. Stated treatment: therapeutic diphenylcyclopropenone sensitization with weekly scalp DPC. Sequencing was performed on whole blood, taken in connection with sensitization to the hapten diphenylcyclopropenone (DPC). These receptors all come from a young man with alopecia areata. Some clones in this sample may be carry-over from other donors' samples.

This clonotype was recorded many times. CDR3 in DNA: TGCAGTGCCCGACTGGACCGCACAGATACGCAGTATTTT. Encoded protein: CSARLDRTDTQYF. This chain joins TRBV20-1 and TRBJ2-3; unclear D gene. Germline V gene sequence: CDR1 DFQATT, CDR2 SNEGSKA (reference sequence). Trimming stripped 6 bases from V and 1 base from J, with 11 bases between. The CDR3 is 13 amino acids.

J is TRBJ2-1 and V is TRBV6-5; 9 nucleotides align to TRBD1. The CDR3 length is 13 residues. Trimming took 6 bases from V and 4 from J; bases not matched to a gene: 1. The germline V gene encodes CDR1 MNHEY and CDR2 SVGAGI. The CDR3: CASRGTGYNEQFF. The CDR3 region has the DNA TGTGCCAGCAGAGGGACAGGGTACAATGAGCAGTTCTTC.

Ten or more counts support this clonotype. The chain couples TRBV28 to TRBJ2-5; 7 bases are a match to TRBD1. The CDR3 consists of 15 residues. V lost 6 bases and J lost 1; bases outside the gene matches: 8. CDR1 is MDHEN and CDR2 is SYDVKM in the germline V gene. CDR3 sequence reads: CASSWDRNPQETQYF. The DNA of the CDR3 is TGTGCCAGCAGCTGGGACAGAAACCCCCAAGAGACCCAGTACTTC. Using reference TRBV28 and TRBJ2-5 for the parts outside the CDR3, the full variable domain is DVKVTQSSRYLVKRTGEKVFLECVQDMDHENMFWYRQDPGLGLRLIYFSYDVKMKEKGDIPEGYSVSREKKERFSLILESASTNQTSMYLCASSWDRNPQETQYFGPGTRLLVL.

The table lists this clonotype with a few counts. This chain uses TRBV7-9 with TRBJ1-2; no clear D. The V end lost 5 bases, the J end lost 5 bases, and 15 bases lay between the germline ends. The CDR3 loop spans 14 amino acids. Germline assignment: CDR1 SEHNR and CDR2 FQNEAQ (reference sequence). The CDR3 bases are TGTGCCAGCAGCGGAAGTTGGGCGGCTTATGGCTACACCTTC. It encodes CASSGSWAAYGYTF.

Only a few counts were recorded for this clonotype. J is TRBJ2-2 and V is TRBV6-5; 8 bases are shared with TRBD2. The germline gives CDR1 MNHEY, CDR2 SVGAGI. V was clipped by 0 bases and J by 5 bases; unmatched bases: 8. CDR3 length: 17 residues. The CDR3, as DNA: TGTGCCAGCAGTTACTCCCCGGCGGGGGGCTCAACCGGGGAGCTGTTTTTT. It is translated as CASSYSPAGGSTGELFF.

The sample holds many counts of this clonotype. This sequence joins TRBV3-1 and TRBJ1-1; D remains unclear. Trimming took 1 base from V and 10 from J, leaving 7 bases between them. This CDR3 has 11 residues. Germline-derived CDR1 and CDR2 are LGHDT and YNNKEL (reference sequence). CDR3 bases: TGTGCCAGCAGCCAAGGTTTAAGAGCTTTCTTT. Amino acids: CASSQGLRAFF. The variable domain in full, with the rest retrieved from reference TRBV3-1 and TRBJ1-1, is DTAVSQTPKYLVTQMGNDKSIKCEQNLGHDTMYWYKQDSKKFLKIMFSYNNKELIINETVPNRFSPKSPDKAHLNLHINSLELGDSAVYFCASSQGLRAFFGQGTRLTVV.

This clonotype came up many times. V and J are TRBV6-2 or TRBV6-3 and TRBJ1-1; no definite D call. Germline CDR1 reads MNHEY; CDR2 reads SVGEGT. The CDR3 sequence is 17 residues long. The V and J ends lost 2 bases and 2 bases respectively, with 18 bases between them. CDR3 coding DNA: TGTGCCAGCAGTTACCTCCCATTTCGAGAATTTAACACTGAAGCTTTCTTT. Its protein product is CASSYLPFREFNTEAFF.

The table lists this clonotype with many counts. The chain combines TRBV28 with TRBJ2-7; tentatively, D is TRBD1 or TRBD2 (6 bases each). The ends were cut back, 6 bases at V and 2 bases at J, with 17 bases in the middle. The CDR3 totals 15 residues. Germline CDR1 is MDHEN and CDR2 is SYDVKM. CDR3: CASSLGGQSTYEQYF. As DNA, the CDR3 is TGTGCCAGCAGCTTGGGGGGCCAGTCAACCTACGAGCAGTACTTC.

The chain is built from TRBV7-9 and TRBJ2-7; 8 bases align to TRBD1. Trimming took 5 bases from V and 2 from J; bases not matched to a gene: 5. CDR3 size: 14 residues. CDR1 and CDR2 from the germline V gene are SEHNR and FQNEAQ (reference sequence). The CDR3 DNA is TGTGCCAGCAGCGAACAGGGGGGTACCTACGAGCAGTACGTC. It translates to CASSEQGGTYEQYV.

A remark on this clonotype: Possible read error: a much larger clone is one base away. The chain employs TRBV7-2 and TRBJ2-1; no definite D call. The germline V gene has CDR1 SGHTA and CDR2 FQGNSA. V lost 1 base, J lost 0 bases, and 7 bases lay in between. The CDR3 is 15 residues long. CDR3 loop: CASSLVESSYNEQFF. For the CDR3, the DNA is TGTGCCAGCAGCTTAGTAGAGAGCTCCTACAATGAGCAGTTCTTC.

This rearrangement joins TRBV29-1 to TRBJ2-1, with 9 bases matching TRBD1. V dropped 3 bases and J dropped 9; count of bases not matched to a gene: 6. The CDR3 extends over 13 amino acids. Looked up from germline, CDR1 is SQVTM and CDR2 is ANQGSEA. The CDR3 reads CSVDQDRGGEQFF. CDR3 sequence (DNA): TGCAGCGTTGACCAGGACAGGGGAGGTGAGCAGTTCTTC.

This clonotype was observed many times. The chain couples TRBV4-3 to TRBJ2-1; 7 nucleotides align to TRBD2. The CDR3 runs to 14 residues. Trimming cost V 4 bases and J 3 bases; bases outside gene matches: 3. Per the germline V gene, CDR1 is LGHNA and CDR2 is YSLEER. In DNA, the CDR3 is TGCGCCAGCAGCCGAGCGGGGCTCTACAATGAGCAGTTCTTC. It is translated as CASSRAGLYNEQFF.

This clonotype has ten or more counts. The chain is built from TRBV27 and TRBJ2-7; D gene unclear. The V gene's germline CDR1 is MNHEY and CDR2 SMNVEV (reference sequence). This CDR3 region has 14 residues. V lost 3 bases, J lost 5 bases, and 14 bases lay in between. The CDR3 DNA reads as TGTGCCAGCAGTTTGAGTCGGTCAGGCGACGAGCAGTACTTC. It specifies CASSLSRSGDEQYF.

This clonotype has just a few counts. The genes are TRBV16 and TRBJ1-3, with a tentative D call TRBD1 (5 bases). CDR1 and CDR2 from the germline V gene are KGHSY and FQNENV. This CDR3 spans 15 amino acids. V was pared by 3 bases and J by 2 bases, with 11 bases between. The CDR3 sequence is CASSQSRVTGNTIYF. The CDR3 DNA is TGTGCCAGCAGCCAGTCCAGGGTGACTGGAAACACCATATATTTT. The full variable domain, in which reference TRBV16 and TRBJ1-3 provide the parts outside the CDR3, is GEEVAQTPKHLVRGEGQKAKLYCAPIKGHSYVFWYQQVLKNEFKFLISFQNENVFDETGMPKERFSAKCLPNSPCSLEIQATKLEDSAVYFCASSQSRVTGNTIYFGEGSWLTVV.

This clonotype was recorded at least ten times. V is TRBV7-3 and J is TRBJ1-5, with 7 bases aligning to TRBD1. V trimming: 5 bases; J trimming: 2 bases; junction bases outside the gene matches: 6. The length of the CDR3 is 15 residues. Germline CDR1 and CDR2: SGHTA and FQGTGA. CDR3 region: CASSPGGGRNQPQHF. CDR3 DNA sequence: TGTGCCAGCAGCCCGGGAGGGGGCCGCAATCAGCCCCAGCATTTT.

This clonotype is a singleton in its sample. The DNA for the CDR3 is TGTGCCAGCAGTCGAAACCGACTGGAGCAGTTCTTC. Translation: CASSRNRLEQFF. The chain couples TRBV28 to TRBJ2-1; no reliable D call. This CDR3 region has 12 residues. Germline V gene sequence: CDR1 MDHEN, CDR2 SYDVKM. Trimming removed 5 bases from V and 10 bases from J, with 12 bases in between.

This clonotype has a count of ten or more. V and J are TRBV29-1 and TRBJ1-2, with a weak D call TRBD1 (6 bases). The germline gives CDR1 SQVTM, CDR2 ANQGSEA. This CDR3 is 13 amino acids long. The germline V and J ends were trimmed by 4 bases and 6 bases, with 15 bases remaining between them. The CDR3 sequence is CSVGYLGADGYTF. Here the CDR3 DNA reads TGCAGCGTTGGGTATCTGGGGGCAGATGGCTACACCTTC.

This clonotype was seen ten or more times. This chain links TRBV6-5 with TRBJ1-5, with 8 bases aligning to TRBD1. J was trimmed by 0 bases and V by 6 bases; bases with no gene match: 7. The germline V gene encodes CDR1 MNHEY and CDR2 SVGAGI. This CDR3 contains 16 residues. The CDR3 sequence is CASRKQGVYSNQPQHF. CDR3 DNA: TGTGCCAGCAGAAAACAGGGGGTATATAGCAATCAGCCCCAGCATTTT.

This clonotype was seen at least ten times. The V gene is TRBV9, the J gene TRBJ2-5; tentative D call: TRBD2 (5 bases). The CDR3 has 15 residues. V shed 2 bases and J shed 3 bases, with 14 bases lying between them. Germline assignment: CDR1 SGDLS and CDR2 YYNGEE. The DNA for the CDR3 is TGTGCCAGCAGCGTGGGAGAGTGGGTGGAAGAGACCCAGTACTTC. Protein sequence: CASSVGEWVEETQYF.

This clonotype was seen only a few times. V is TRBV28 and J is TRBJ1-5; D is perhaps TRBD1 (6 bases). CDR1 is MDHEN and CDR2 is SYDVKM in the germline V gene. The CDR3 length is 14 residues. Deletions cut 5 bases from V and 7 bases from J, with 15 bases between. The CDR3 DNA is TGTGCCAGCAGTCCCCCCCGACAGGCACAGCCCCAGCATTTT. This sequence encodes CASSPPRQAQPQHF.

This clonotype has ten or more counts. The chain links TRBV4-1 to TRBJ1-3; D gene unclear. In germline, CDR1 is MGHRA, CDR2 YSYEKL. V lost 4 bases and J 2 bases, leaving 6 bases between the germline ends. The length of the CDR3 is 13 residues. For the CDR3, the DNA is TGCGCCAGCAGCCTCCCGACTGGAAACACCATATATTTT. Protein sequence: CASSLPTGNTIYF.

The chain uses TRBV5-5 and TRBJ2-7; TRBD1 might be the D (5 bases). The V gene's germline CDR1 is SGHKS and CDR2 YYEKEE (reference sequence). The CDR3 loop spans 15 amino acids. V was clipped by 3 bases and J by 2 bases, with 15 bases between them. CDR3: CASSWGFEQAYEQYV. The CDR3 DNA follows: TGTGCCAGCAGCTGGGGATTTGAACAGGCCTACGAGCAGTACGTC.

In its sample, this clonotype was seen a few times. CDR3 residues: CASSEGLGLAVYEQYV. DNA of the CDR3: TGTGCCAGCAGTGAAGGATTGGGACTAGCGGTGTACGAGCAGTACGTC. The rearrangement links TRBV6-1 to TRBJ2-7; 11 bases map to TRBD2. The CDR3 runs 16 residues. V was pared by 1 base and J by 4 bases, with 6 bases of the junction left unmatched. The V gene's germline CDR1 is MNHNS and CDR2 SASEGT.

The sample holds a few counts of this clonotype. V gene TRBV5-1 combines with J gene TRBJ1-4; TRBD1 matches 9 bases. Germline assignment: CDR1 SGHRS and CDR2 YFSETQ. The trim removed 4 bases at V and 4 bases at J, leaving 8 bases unmatched. The CDR3 is 16 amino acids. CDR3 amino acids: CASSPWTGEGNEKLFF. In nucleotides, the CDR3 is TGCGCCAGCAGCCCGTGGACAGGGGAGGGTAATGAAAAACTGTTTTTT. Supplemented by reference TRBV5-1 and TRBJ1-4, the full variable domain reads KAGVTQTPRYLIKTRGQQVTLSCSPISGHRSVSWYQQTPGQGLQFLFEYFSETQRNKGNFPGRFSGRQFSNSRSEMNVSTLELGDSALYLCASSPWTGEGNEKLFFGSGTQLSVL.

This clonotype has more than one count but fewer than ten. The chain employs TRBV19 and TRBJ1-2, with unresolved D. V lost 8 bases and J 0 bases, leaving 10 bases between the germline ends. The CDR3 is made up of 13 amino acids. Germline CDR1 and CDR2: LNHDA and SQIVND (reference sequence). The CDR3 coding sequence is TGTGCCAGTGTAGAGACTGCTAACTATGGCTACACCTTC. Translating it yields CASVETANYGYTF.

This clonotype was picked up many times. This rearrangement joins TRBV28 to TRBJ1-4; the D is unclear. The CDR3 length is 15 residues. The V gene lost 7 bases and the J gene lost 7 bases, with 19 bases spanning the gap. Germline assignment: CDR1 MDHEN and CDR2 SYDVKM. CDR3 in amino acids: CASTSMWVNGEKLFF. The CDR3 DNA follows: TGTGCCAGCACCTCGATGTGGGTGAACGGTGAAAAACTGTTTTTT.

The table lists this clonotype with many counts. The gene calls are TRBV10-3 and TRBJ2-3; 7 bases map to TRBD2. CDR3 length: 16 amino acids. Trimming at V came to 8 bases and at J to 6 bases, leaving 17 bases not matched to a gene. Germline CDR1 reads ENHRY; CDR2 reads SYGVKD. The CDR3 bases are TGTGCCATCTCGGATTTCGGCGGGAGATCCACGGATACGCAGTATTTT. Amino acids: CAISDFGGRSTDTQYF.